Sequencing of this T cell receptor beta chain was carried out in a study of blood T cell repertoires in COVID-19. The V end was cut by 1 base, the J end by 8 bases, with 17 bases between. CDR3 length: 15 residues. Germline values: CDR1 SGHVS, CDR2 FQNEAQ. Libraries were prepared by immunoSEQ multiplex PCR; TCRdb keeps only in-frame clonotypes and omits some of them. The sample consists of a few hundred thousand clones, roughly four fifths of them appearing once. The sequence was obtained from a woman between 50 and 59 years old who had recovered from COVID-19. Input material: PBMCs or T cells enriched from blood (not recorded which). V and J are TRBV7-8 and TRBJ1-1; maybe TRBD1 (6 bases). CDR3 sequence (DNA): TGTGCCAGCAGCTTAGGAGGGGTCAGGGGTGGGGAAGCTTTCTTT. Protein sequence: CASSLGGVRGGEAFF.